These 12 T cell receptor beta chains came from one sample sequenced in a study of T-cell reconstitution after alpha-beta-depleted transplantation in children (dated by TCRdb to the mid-2010s). Library prep was done by PCR. For sequencing, an Illumina HiSeq 2500 was employed. To normalize quantification of the TCRbeta repertoire, the TCR libraries were built with molecular barcoding that relied on unique molecular identifiers. The raw public data were reprocessed by TCRdb itself: fastp quality trimming at Q25, MiXCR clonotype calling, in-frame beta chains only. Under each unique CDR3 protein, matching rows form one entry showing the most common genes and DNA. The sample table contains some 500,000 distinct CDR3 sequences; only one count was recorded for about 17% of them. The ten biggest clones cover more than 2.5% of the sample. The sample here was PBMCs from the stem cell graft donor, taken from the stem cell graft. The receptors were sampled from a human donor who donated a stem cell graft to a child with acute lymphoblastic leukemia.

The gene calls are TRBV5-8 and TRBJ2-7; weak D call: TRBD1 (6 bases). Trimming cost V 3 bases and J 12 bases, with 19 bases left between them. CDR3 size: 13 residues. CDR1 and CDR2 (germline): SGHTS, YDEGEE. The CDR3 nucleotides are TGTGCCAGCAGCTATAGGACAGCCAGTGGACTGTACTTC. Translated, it gives CASSYRTASGLYF.

This rearrangement joins TRBV6-1 to TRBJ1-1; D uncertain. The germline CDR1 and CDR2 sequences are MNHNS and SASEGT. There are 14 residues in the CDR3. V was clipped by 5 bases and J by 5 bases, with 15 bases between them. The CDR3, as DNA: TGTGCCAGCAGTCAAGGCGACACATGGACTGAAGCTTTCTTT. As protein: CASSQGDTWTEAFF.

This clonotype has at least ten counts. This chain connects TRBV12-3 or TRBV12-4 to TRBJ1-1; D gene unclear. The CDR3 spans 11 residues. Trimming shortened V by 2 bases and J by 7 bases, and 5 bases separated the two germline ends. The CDR3 is CASSLKSEAFF. The CDR3 nucleotides are TGTGCCAGCAGTTTAAAGAGTGAAGCTTTCTTT.

The rearrangement links TRBV29-1 to TRBJ2-2, with 11 bases matching TRBD2. Germline V CDR1 and CDR2: SQVTM, ANQGSEA. This CDR3 spans 14 amino acids. V was pared by 4 bases and J by 4 bases, with 2 bases of the junction left unmatched. The CDR3 sequence: CSVGGLAVTGELFF. CDR3 nucleotide sequence: TGCAGCGTTGGGGGACTAGCGGTCACCGGGGAGCTGTTTTTT.

The chain links TRBV29-1 to TRBJ1-3; a weak D match, TRBD1 (5 bases). The CDR3 has 13 residues. Trimming took 8 bases from V and 3 from J, leaving 14 bases between them. Germline CDR1 is SQVTM and CDR2 is ANQGSEA. CDR3 residues: CSYRSGLGNTIYF. For the CDR3, the DNA is TGCAGCTACCGATCGGGACTTGGAAACACCATATATTTT.

This CDR3 reads CASSEGGGASQPQHF. CDR3 nucleotides: TGTGCCAGCAGCGAGGGCGGGGGGGCAAGTCAGCCCCAGCATTTT. V is TRBV9 and J is TRBJ1-5; maybe TRBD1 (6 bases). From germline, CDR1 is SGDLS and CDR2 YYNGEE. The CDR3 totals 15 residues. Trimming pared 3 bases from V and 6 bases from J, leaving 16 bases between.

This clonotype turned up a few times. The chain joins TRBV19 to TRBJ2-7, with D uncertain. Germline assignment: CDR1 LNHDA and CDR2 SQIVND (reference sequence). Trimming took 4 bases from V and 2 from J, leaving 9 bases between them. The CDR3 runs to 13 residues. In DNA form, the CDR3 reads TGTGCCAGTAGTAGCGGTTCTCCCTACGAGCAGTACTTC. Its protein is CASSSGSPYEQYF. Full variable domain (outside the CDR3, taken from reference TRBV19 and TRBJ2-7): DGGITQSPKYLFRKEGQNVTLSCEQNLNHDAMYWYRQDPGQGLRLIYYSQIVNDFQKGDIAEGYSVSREKKESFPLTVTSAQKNPTAFYLCASSSGSPYEQYFGPGTRLTVT.

V gene TRBV12-3 or TRBV12-4 combines with J gene TRBJ1-5; the D gene is possibly TRBD1 (6 bases). V was cut by 5 bases and J by 5 bases, with 16 bases left in between. The CDR3 covers 15 residues. CDR3 in amino acids: CASSPSGTIDQPQHF. Written as DNA, the CDR3 is TGTGCCAGCAGTCCGTCCGGGACAATAGATCAGCCCCAGCATTTT.

The J gene is TRBJ2-3, the V gene TRBV25-1, with 9 bases that match TRBD2. There are 17 residues in the CDR3. CDR1 MGHDK and CDR2 SYGVNS come from the germline V gene. The V and J ends lost 2 bases and 5 bases, in that order; junction bases with no gene match: 11. The CDR3 is CASSEGTSKDRGDTQYF. The CDR3 DNA reads as TGTGCCAGCAGTGAAGGGACTAGCAAAGATCGGGGAGATACGCAGTATTTT.

J is TRBJ2-3 and V is TRBV7-9; D ambiguous. CDR3 length: 16 residues. Trimming took off 3 bases at V and 2 bases at J, with 15 bases between the two ends. Germline V CDR1 and CDR2: SEHNR, FQNEAQ (reference sequence). In DNA, the CDR3 is TGTGCCAGCAGCTTGGGCGCGGAGTATAACACAGATACGCAGTATTTT. Its translation: CASSLGAEYNTDTQYF.

The chain recombines TRBV12-3 or TRBV12-4 with TRBJ2-5; maybe TRBD1 (6 bases). Trimming removed 0 bases at V and 5 bases at J, with 13 bases between. This CDR3 is 15 amino acids long. The CDR3 protein is CASSLAGARGETQYF. CDR3 DNA sequence: TGTGCCAGCAGTTTAGCGGGGGCGCGAGGGGAGACCCAGTACTTC.

This clonotype was picked up a small number of times. The chain has TRBV15 and TRBJ1-1; 7 nucleotides agree with TRBD1. The germline CDR1 and CDR2 sequences are LNHNV and YYDKDF (reference sequence). This CDR3 contains 14 residues. J was trimmed by 4 bases and V by 3 bases; bases with no gene match: 5. Written as DNA, the CDR3 is TGTGCCACCAGCAGGGCCGACAGGGCCACTGAAGCTTTCTTT. Translated, it gives CATSRADRATEAFF.